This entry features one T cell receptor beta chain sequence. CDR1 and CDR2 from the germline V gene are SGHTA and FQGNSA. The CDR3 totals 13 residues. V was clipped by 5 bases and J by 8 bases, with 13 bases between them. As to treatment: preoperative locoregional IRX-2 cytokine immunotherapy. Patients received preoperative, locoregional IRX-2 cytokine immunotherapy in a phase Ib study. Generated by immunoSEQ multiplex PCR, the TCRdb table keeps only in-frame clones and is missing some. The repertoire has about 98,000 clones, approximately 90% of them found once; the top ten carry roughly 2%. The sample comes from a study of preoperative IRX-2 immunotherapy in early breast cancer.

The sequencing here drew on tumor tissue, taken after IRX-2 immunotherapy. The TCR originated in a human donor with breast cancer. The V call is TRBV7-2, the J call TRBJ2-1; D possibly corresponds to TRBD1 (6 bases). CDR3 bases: TGTGCCAGCAGCCTCTCGGGACATTATGAGCAGTTCTTC. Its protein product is CASSLSGHYEQFF. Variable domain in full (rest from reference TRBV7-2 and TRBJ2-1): GAGVSQSPSNKVTEKGKDVELRCDPISGHTALYWYRQSLGQGLEFLIYFQGNSAPDKSGLPSDRFSAERTGGSVSTLTIQRTQQEDSAVYLCASSLSGHYEQFFGPGTRLTVL.